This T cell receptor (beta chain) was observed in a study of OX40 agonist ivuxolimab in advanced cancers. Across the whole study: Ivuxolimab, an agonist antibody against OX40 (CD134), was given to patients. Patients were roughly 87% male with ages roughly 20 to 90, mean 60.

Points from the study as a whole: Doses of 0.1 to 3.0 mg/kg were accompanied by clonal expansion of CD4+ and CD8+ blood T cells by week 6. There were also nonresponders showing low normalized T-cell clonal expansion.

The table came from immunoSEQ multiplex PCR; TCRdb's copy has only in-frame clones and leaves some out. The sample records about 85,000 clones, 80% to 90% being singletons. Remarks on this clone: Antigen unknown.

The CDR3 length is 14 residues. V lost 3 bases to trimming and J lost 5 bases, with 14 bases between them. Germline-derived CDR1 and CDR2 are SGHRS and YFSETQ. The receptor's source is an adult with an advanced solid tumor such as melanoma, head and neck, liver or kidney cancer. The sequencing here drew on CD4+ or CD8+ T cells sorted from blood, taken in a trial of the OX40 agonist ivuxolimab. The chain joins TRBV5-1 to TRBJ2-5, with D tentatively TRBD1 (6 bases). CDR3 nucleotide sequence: TGCGCCAGCAGCTCGAACAGGGTTCGGGAGACCCAGTACTTC. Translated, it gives CASSSNRVRETQYF.